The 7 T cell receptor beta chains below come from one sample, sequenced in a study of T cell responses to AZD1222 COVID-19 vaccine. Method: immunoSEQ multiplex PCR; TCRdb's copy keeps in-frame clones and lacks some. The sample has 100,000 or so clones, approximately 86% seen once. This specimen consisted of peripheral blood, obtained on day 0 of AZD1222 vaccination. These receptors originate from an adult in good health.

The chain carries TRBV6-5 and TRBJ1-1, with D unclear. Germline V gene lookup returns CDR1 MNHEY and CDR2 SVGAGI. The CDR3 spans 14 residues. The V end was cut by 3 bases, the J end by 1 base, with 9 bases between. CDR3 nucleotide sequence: TGTGCCAGCAGTTATGGGTCGGGGAACACTGAAGCTTTCTTT. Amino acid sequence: CASSYGSGNTEAFF.

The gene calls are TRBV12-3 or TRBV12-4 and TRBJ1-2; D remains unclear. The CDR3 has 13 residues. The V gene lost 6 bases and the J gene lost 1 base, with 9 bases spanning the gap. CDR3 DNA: TGTGCCAGCAGCTGGACGGATAACTATGGCTACACCTTC. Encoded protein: CASSWTDNYGYTF.

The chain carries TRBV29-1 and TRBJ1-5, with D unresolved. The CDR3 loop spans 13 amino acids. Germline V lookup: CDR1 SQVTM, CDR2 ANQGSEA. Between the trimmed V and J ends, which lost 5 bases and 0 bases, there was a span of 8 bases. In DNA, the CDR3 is TGCAGCGTTAAGGTTAATAGCAATCAGCCCCAGCATTTT. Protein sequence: CSVKVNSNQPQHF.

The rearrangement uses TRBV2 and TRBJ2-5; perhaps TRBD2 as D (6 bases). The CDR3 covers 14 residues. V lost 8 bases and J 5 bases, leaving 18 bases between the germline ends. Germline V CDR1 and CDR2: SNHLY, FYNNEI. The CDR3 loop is CASVGGNVAETQYF. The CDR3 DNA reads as TGTGCCAGCGTCGGAGGGAATGTGGCGGAGACCCAGTACTTC.

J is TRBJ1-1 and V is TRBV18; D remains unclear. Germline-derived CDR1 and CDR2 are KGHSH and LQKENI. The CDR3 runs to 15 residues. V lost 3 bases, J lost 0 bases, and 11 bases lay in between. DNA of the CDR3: TGTGCCAGCTCACCGCTTTCGGATATGAACACTGAAGCTTTCTTT. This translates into CASSPLSDMNTEAFF. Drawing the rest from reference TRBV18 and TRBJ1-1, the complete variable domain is NAGVMQNPRHLVRRRGQEARLRCSPMKGHSHVYWYRQLPEEGLKFMVYLQKENIIDESGMPKERFSAEFPKEGPSILRIQQVVRGDSAAYFCASSPLSDMNTEAFFGQGTRLTVV.

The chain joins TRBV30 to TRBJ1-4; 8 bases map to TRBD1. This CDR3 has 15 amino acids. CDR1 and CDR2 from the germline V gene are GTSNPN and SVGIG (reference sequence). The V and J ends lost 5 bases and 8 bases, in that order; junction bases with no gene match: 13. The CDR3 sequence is CAWRQGASGWEKLFF. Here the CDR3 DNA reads TGTGCCTGGCGGCAGGGGGCATCGGGTTGGGAAAAACTGTTTTTT.

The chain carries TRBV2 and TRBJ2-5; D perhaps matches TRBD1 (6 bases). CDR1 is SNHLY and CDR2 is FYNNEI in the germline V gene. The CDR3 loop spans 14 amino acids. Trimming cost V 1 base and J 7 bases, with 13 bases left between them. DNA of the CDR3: TGTGCCAGCAGTGAAGGGACAGCCGCGGGGACCCAGTACTTC. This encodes CASSEGTAAGTQYF.